This TCR beta chain was observed in a study of T cell repertoires in cytomegalovirus infection. Across the whole study: Recently identified HLA-C-restricted CMV epitopes were used, and well-studied HLA-B-restricted CMV epitopes were used as well. Through public TCR beta signatures, both CMV infection and matching HLA type were indicated.

A single record per CDR3 protein comes from TCRdb applying MiXCR to the reads. The data show 830,000 or so distinct CDR3 sequences, 32% seen once. Findings of the study overall: CMV carriers with the relevant HLA were identified by cumulative public TCR beta family frequency. HLA-C-restricted CMV clonotypes gave the most frequent clonotype in two of eight donors.

This clonotype was counted many times. The antigen is undetermined. Germline-derived CDR1 and CDR2 are MNHEY and SVGAGI. This CDR3 spans 14 amino acids. V lost 3 bases and J lost 7, with 15 bases in between. The chain is built from TRBV6-5 and TRBJ1-2; D is ambiguous. The input for sequencing was cultured CD8+ T cells from PBMCs, taken from culture after CMV antigen stimulation. The clonotype was recovered from a human donor in good health (CMV status not recorded). Some clones in this sample may be carry-over from other donors' samples. CDR3 bases: TGTGCCAGCAGTTATGATAGGGCAGGTCGTGGCTACACCTTC. The encoded protein is CASSYDRAGRGYTF.